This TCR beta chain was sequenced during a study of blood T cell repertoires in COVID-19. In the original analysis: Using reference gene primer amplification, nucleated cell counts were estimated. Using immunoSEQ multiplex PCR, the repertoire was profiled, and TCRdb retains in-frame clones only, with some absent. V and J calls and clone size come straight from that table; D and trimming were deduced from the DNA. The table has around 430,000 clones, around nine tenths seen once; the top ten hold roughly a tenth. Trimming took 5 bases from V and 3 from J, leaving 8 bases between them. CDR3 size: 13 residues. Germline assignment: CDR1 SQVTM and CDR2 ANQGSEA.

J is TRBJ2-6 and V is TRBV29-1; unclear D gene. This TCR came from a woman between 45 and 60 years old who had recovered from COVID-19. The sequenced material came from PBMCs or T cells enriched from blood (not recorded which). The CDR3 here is CSVKPSGANVLTF. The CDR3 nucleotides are TGCAGCGTTAAACCCAGTGGGGCCAACGTCCTGACTTTC.